These 29 T cell receptor beta chains were all obtained from the same sample, sequenced in a study of cytomegalovirus exposure and HLA in healthy donors. The repertoire was sequenced with immunoSEQ multiplex PCR; TCRdb's copy has only in-frame clones and lacks some. The sample has approximately 220,000 clones, just under 90% seen once. The material sequenced was PBMCs. The receptor set was obtained from a man younger than 35 in good health and CMV-seronegative.

The V call is TRBV10-3, the J call TRBJ2-3; weak D call: TRBD2 (5 bases). Per the germline V gene, CDR1 is ENHRY and CDR2 is SYGVKD. V lost 2 bases to trimming and J lost 0 bases, with 6 bases between them. CDR3 length equals 14 residues. CDR3 in amino acids: CAISEGGSTDTQYF. In nucleotides, the CDR3 is TGTGCCATCAGTGAGGGCGGGAGCACAGATACGCAGTATTTT.

This clone was detected a few times. The chain employs TRBV6-5 and TRBJ1-6, with a weak D call TRBD1 (6 bases). CDR1 MNHEY and CDR2 SVGAGI come from the germline V gene. The length of the CDR3 is 14 residues. With 6 bases removed from V and 7 bases from J, the gap between germline ends came to 13 bases. The CDR3 reads CASSPIDRNSPLHF. The CDR3 region has the DNA TGTGCCAGCAGCCCCATCGACAGGAATTCACCCCTCCACTTT.

The chain carries TRBV4-2 and TRBJ2-1, with 11 bases fitting TRBD2. This CDR3 contains 17 residues. The germline V gene encodes CDR1 LGHNA and CDR2 YNFKEQ. Trimming removed 3 bases from V and 8 bases from J; junction bases left unmatched: 12. CDR3 loop: CASSQDVTSGVRDEQFF. In DNA form, the CDR3 reads TGTGCCAGCAGCCAGGATGTGACTAGCGGGGTGCGGGATGAGCAGTTCTTC.

The V gene is TRBV28, the J gene TRBJ1-5; D is unclear. The CDR3 spans 20 residues. Germline assignment: CDR1 MDHEN and CDR2 SYDVKM. The V gene lost 6 bases and the J gene lost 3 bases, with 30 bases spanning the gap. The CDR3 nucleotides are TGTGCCAGCAGAATAGCCCTCGGGGTTTTGGCTGGAGGCTACAATCAGCCCCAGCATTTT. The encoded protein is CASRIALGVLAGGYNQPQHF.

The genes are TRBV5-6 and TRBJ2-7, with 7 bases matching TRBD2. The germline V gene encodes CDR1 SGHDT and CDR2 YYEEEE. Unmatched junction bases numbered 14, after V lost 1 base and J lost 4 bases. The CDR3 loop spans 17 amino acids. CDR3 region: CASSLRALRRGTYEQYF. The CDR3 coding sequence is TGTGCCAGCAGCTTGAGGGCTTTGAGGCGGGGGACTTACGAGCAGTACTTC.

This rearrangement joins TRBV9 to TRBJ2-2; maybe TRBD1 (6 bases). Trimming cost V 3 bases and J 4 bases, with 13 bases left between them. Germline CDR1 is SGDLS and CDR2 is YYNGEE. The CDR3 length is 15 residues. CDR3 coding DNA: TGTGCCAGCAGCGACAGGGAACCCGGCACCGGGGAGCTGTTTTTT. Translating gives CASSDREPGTGELFF. Combining the CDR3 with reference TRBV9 and TRBJ2-2 gives the whole variable domain DSGVTQTPKHLITATGQRVTLRCSPRSGDLSVYWYQQSLDQGLQFLIQYYNGEERAKGNILERFSAQQFPDLHSELNLSSLELGDSALYFCASSDREPGTGELFFGEGSRLTVL.

The chain uses TRBV4-3 and TRBJ1-4; 7 nucleotides align to TRBD1. V gave up 3 bases and J gave up 4 bases; unmatched junction bases: 5. Germline assignment: CDR1 LGHNA and CDR2 YSLEER. The CDR3 is made up of 15 amino acids. CDR3: CASSQGRQGNEKLFF. DNA of the CDR3: TGCGCCAGCAGCCAGGGAAGACAGGGTAATGAAAAACTGTTTTTT.

The sample holds a few counts of this clone. J is TRBJ1-6 and V is TRBV28, with 8 bases lining up with TRBD1. V dropped 6 bases and J dropped 9; count of bases not matched to a gene: 4. CDR3 length: 13 residues. Germline CDR1 and CDR2: MDHEN and SYDVKM. The CDR3, as DNA: TGTGCCAGCAGCCAAGGACAGGGTTCACCCCTCCACTTT. Protein sequence: CASSQGQGSPLHF.

The V and J genes are TRBV7-8 and TRBJ2-5; D possibly corresponds to TRBD2 (5 bases). The CDR3 length is 13 residues. Between the trimmed V and J ends, which lost 5 bases and 4 bases, there was a span of 11 bases. Per the germline V gene, CDR1 is SGHVS and CDR2 is FQNEAQ. This CDR3 is CASSLEGGETQYF. CDR3 nucleotides: TGTGCCAGCAGCCTTGAAGGAGGAGAGACCCAGTACTTC.

The chain links TRBV18 to TRBJ1-2; 8 bases match TRBD1. The V segment lost 3 bases and the J segment 8 bases; nucleotides outside the gene matches: 5. This CDR3 comprises 13 residues. Germline V gene lookup returns CDR1 KGHSH and CDR2 LQKENI. The CDR3 nucleotides read TGTGCCAGCTCACCCGGACAGGGCCCGGGCTACACCTTC. Its protein is CASSPGQGPGYTF.

This clone is a singleton in its sample. DNA for the CDR3: TGTGCCAGCAGACTAGCGGGGAACAATGAGCAGTTCTTC. Translated, it gives CASRLAGNNEQFF. The chain uses TRBV5-4 and TRBJ2-1; TRBD2 matches 10 bases. The germline CDR1 and CDR2 sequences are SGHNT and YYREEE (reference sequence). This CDR3 contains 13 residues. V shed 5 bases, J shed 5 bases, and the junction held 1 base outside the gene matches.

The CDR3 DNA follows: TGTGCCACTGGGGAGGCGCCCAACCCAAATGAGCAGTTCTTC. This encodes CATGEAPNPNEQFF. The J gene is TRBJ2-1, the V gene TRBV10-3, with D possibly matching TRBD2 (6 bases). Germline loops: CDR1 ENHRY, CDR2 SYGVKD. Trimming stripped 10 bases from V and 7 bases from J, with 20 bases between. The CDR3 runs 14 residues.

The V call is TRBV30, the J call TRBJ2-5; 8 bases are a match to TRBD1. Germline CDR1 and CDR2: GTSNPN and SVGIG (reference sequence). This CDR3 contains 13 residues. Trimming took 6 bases from V and 4 from J; bases not matched to a gene: 7. In DNA, the CDR3 is TGTGCCTGCAATCCCGGGACAGGAGAGACCCAGTACTTC. This encodes CACNPGTGETQYF.

The chain is built from TRBV9 and TRBJ1-4, with D possibly matching TRBD1 (5 bases). The length of the CDR3 is 15 residues. Germline V gene lookup returns CDR1 SGDLS and CDR2 YYNGEE. V shed 3 bases and J shed 7 bases, with 16 bases lying between them. The CDR3 nucleotides are TGTGCCAGCAGCGCCCGCGGGGGGGGTGGTGAAAAACTGTTTTTT. Protein product: CASSARGGGGEKLFF.

The chain combines TRBV19 with TRBJ2-1; 12 positions match TRBD2. The junction had 14 bases not matched to a gene; V was cut back by 3 bases and J by 5 bases. CDR3 length: 19 residues. Germline V gene data show CDR1 as LNHDA and CDR2 as SQIVND (reference sequence). Here the CDR3 reads CASSIRASGGADLNNEQFF. CDR3 coding DNA: TGTGCCAGTAGTATTAGGGCTAGCGGGGGGGCTGACCTCAACAATGAGCAGTTCTTC.

V usage is TRBV7-2 and J usage is TRBJ2-3; no firm D call. Trimming removed 4 bases from V and 8 bases from J, with 13 bases in between. This CDR3 is 13 amino acids long. The V gene's germline CDR1 is SGHTA and CDR2 FQGNSA. The CDR3 nucleotides read TGTGCCAGCAGCTCCAGACTCGCCAGTACGCAGTATTTT. Its protein product is CASSSRLASTQYF.

This rearrangement joins TRBV6-5 to TRBJ1-2, with D maybe TRBD1 (5 bases). CDR3 length: 15 residues. V was clipped by 2 bases and J by 6 bases, with 16 bases between them. The germline gives CDR1 MNHEY, CDR2 SVGAGI. CDR3 amino acids: CASSYGTGLKNGYTF. As DNA, the CDR3 is TGTGCCAGCAGTTACGGTACAGGTCTTAAGAATGGCTACACCTTC.

The chain combines TRBV10-2 with TRBJ2-7; unclear D gene. The length of the CDR3 is 13 residues. The germline CDR1 and CDR2 sequences are WSHSY and SAAADI. V was cut by 5 bases and J by 0 bases, with 8 bases left in between. The chain's CDR3 is CASSLERSYEQYF. The CDR3 nucleotides read TGCGCCAGCAGTCTCGAGCGCTCCTACGAGCAGTACTTC.

The V gene is TRBV6-1, the J gene TRBJ2-2; 7 bases fit TRBD2. J gave up 4 bases and V 9 bases, and 11 bases lay outside the gene matches. The CDR3 sequence is 15 residues long. CDR1 and CDR2 (germline): MNHNS, SASEGT. The CDR3 region has the DNA TGTGCCAGTGGGGGGGGATCGAGCGCCACCGGGGAGCTGTTTTTT. Translation: CASGGGSSATGELFF.

The genes are TRBV30 and TRBJ1-1; D is unclear. V dropped 0 bases and J dropped 6 bases, with 14 bases sitting between them. CDR1 and CDR2 from the germline V gene are GTSNPN and SVGIG (reference sequence). CDR3 length equals 14 residues. The CDR3 DNA reads TGTGCCTGGAGTGTCTCGGTTCCGATTTCTGAAGCTTTCTTT. Its translation is CAWSVSVPISEAFF.

V and J are TRBV9 and TRBJ2-3, with D perhaps matching TRBD2 (6 bases). Germline CDR1 and CDR2: SGDLS and YYNGEE. The CDR3 extends over 14 amino acids. V gave up 4 bases and J gave up 4 bases, with 13 bases separating them. Here the CDR3 reads CASSPAGWADTQYF. CDR3 in DNA: TGTGCCAGCAGCCCGGCGGGGTGGGCAGATACGCAGTATTTT.

This chain connects TRBV4-1 to TRBJ2-5; the D gene is possibly TRBD2 (6 bases). Germline V gives CDR1 MGHRA, CDR2 YSYEKL. This CDR3 spans 16 amino acids. Trimming pared 3 bases from V and 5 bases from J, leaving 19 bases between. The CDR3 here is CASSQAVGRRWETQYF. In nucleotides, the CDR3 is TGCGCCAGCAGCCAGGCCGTCGGGAGACGGTGGGAGACCCAGTACTTC.

The V and J genes are TRBV7-6 and TRBJ1-2; no clear D. Germline-derived CDR1 and CDR2 are SGHVS and FNYEAQ. The CDR3 is 16 amino acids. The ends were cut back, 5 bases at V and 6 bases at J, with 22 bases in the middle. The CDR3: CASSPLIESVGHGYTF. The DNA for the CDR3 is TGTGCCAGCAGCCCACTCATCGAGTCCGTGGGCCATGGCTACACCTTC.

V is TRBV5-1 and J is TRBJ1-3; no firm D call. The CDR3 covers 15 residues. V shed 1 base and J shed 0 bases, with 8 bases lying between them. In germline, CDR1 is SGHRS, CDR2 YFSETQ. The CDR3 here is CASSLSHDSGNTIYF. CDR3 DNA sequence: TGCGCCAGCAGCTTGTCACACGACTCTGGAAACACCATATATTTT.

This clone was seen a few times. V and J are TRBV5-1 and TRBJ1-2; D might be TRBD1 (6 bases). The germline V gene encodes CDR1 SGHRS and CDR2 YFSETQ. The CDR3 runs 13 residues. Deletions cut 4 bases from V and 8 bases from J, with 15 bases between. CDR3 residues: CASSQQGSEGYTF. The CDR3 coding sequence is TGCGCCAGCAGCCAACAGGGTAGTGAGGGCTACACCTTC.

The V call is TRBV27, the J call TRBJ2-7, with TRBD1 matching 10 bases. The germline V gene encodes CDR1 MNHEY and CDR2 SMNVEV (reference sequence). Trimming took 6 bases from V and 2 from J; bases not matched to a gene: 4. The CDR3 totals 14 residues. Here the CDR3 reads CASSPGQGTYEQYF. CDR3 DNA: TGTGCCAGCAGCCCGGGACAGGGGACCTACGAGCAGTACTTC.

J is TRBJ1-4 and V is TRBV6-6, with D uncertain. Germline V gene data show CDR1 as MNHNY and CDR2 as SVGAGI (reference sequence). V lost 6 bases to trimming and J lost 5 bases, with 16 bases between them. The CDR3 covers 15 residues. The CDR3 reads CASREGLLTNEKLFF. The CDR3, as DNA: TGTGCCAGCAGGGAAGGACTGCTAACAAATGAAAAACTGTTTTTT.

V usage is TRBV30 and J usage is TRBJ1-1, with 10 bases identical to TRBD1. The V and J ends lost 5 bases and 1 base, in that order; junction bases with no gene match: 16. Germline values: CDR1 GTSNPN, CDR2 SVGIG (reference sequence). This CDR3 is 18 amino acids long. CDR3 amino acids: CAWAEDPYRQGANTEAFF. CDR3 DNA: TGTGCCTGGGCAGAAGACCCTTATAGACAGGGGGCGAACACTGAAGCTTTCTTT.

V gene TRBV4-3 combines with J gene TRBJ2-3, with 8 bases fitting TRBD2. CDR3 size: 15 residues. J lost 5 bases, V lost 0 bases, and 4 bases had no gene match. Per germline, CDR1 LGHNA and CDR2 YSLEER. The CDR3 spells CASSQDRGGRDTQYF. CDR3 nucleotides: TGCGCCAGCAGCCAAGATCGGGGGGGGCGAGATACGCAGTATTTT.